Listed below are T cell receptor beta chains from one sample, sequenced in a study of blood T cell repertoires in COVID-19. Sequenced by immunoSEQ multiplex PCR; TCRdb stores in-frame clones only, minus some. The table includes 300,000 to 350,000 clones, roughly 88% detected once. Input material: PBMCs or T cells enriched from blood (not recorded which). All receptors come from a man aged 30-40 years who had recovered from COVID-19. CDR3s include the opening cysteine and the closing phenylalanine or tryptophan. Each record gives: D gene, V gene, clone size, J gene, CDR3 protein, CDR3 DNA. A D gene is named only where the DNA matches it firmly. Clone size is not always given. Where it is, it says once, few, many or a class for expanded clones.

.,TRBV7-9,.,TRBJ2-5,CASSLLPQETQYF,TGTGCCAGCAGCTTACTCCCTCAAGAGACCCAGTACTTC
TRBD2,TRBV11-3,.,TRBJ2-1,CASSPGGNDEQFF,TGTGCCAGCAGCCCCGGGGGGAACGATGAGCAGTTCTTC
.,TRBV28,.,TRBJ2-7,CASSYGLPGTPTYEQYF,TGTGCCAGCAGTTACGGATTGCCCGGGACACCAACCTACGAGCAGTACTTC
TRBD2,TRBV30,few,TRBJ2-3,CAWSRGGADTQYF,TGTGCCTGGAGCCGGGGGGGCGCAGATACGCAGTATTTT
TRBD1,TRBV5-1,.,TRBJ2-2,CASSAGGWNTGELFF,TGCGCCAGCAGCGCAGGGGGCTGGAACACCGGGGAGCTGTTTTTT
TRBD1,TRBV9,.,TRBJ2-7,CASSPRRQGLSYEQYF,TGTGCCAGCAGCCCACGACGACAGGGCCTCTCCTACGAGCAGTACTTC
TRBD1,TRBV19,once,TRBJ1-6,CASSAGGASYNSPLHF,TGTGCCAGTAGCGCAGGGGGAGCATCCTATAATTCACCCCTCCACTTT
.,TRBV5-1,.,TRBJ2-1,CASMQGFLEYNEQFF,TGCGCCAGCATGCAGGGTTTCTTGGAGTACAATGAGCAGTTCTTC
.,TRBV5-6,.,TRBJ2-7,CASSLAYAGSDYEQYF,TGTGCCAGCAGCTTGGCCTATGCGGGCAGCGACTACGAGCAGTACTTC
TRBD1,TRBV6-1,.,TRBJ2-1,CASSERTGSFEQFF,TGTGCCAGCAGTGAACGGACAGGGTCATTTGAGCAGTTCTTC
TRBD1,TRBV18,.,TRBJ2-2,CASSPGQVNTGELFF,TGTGCCAGCTCACCGGGACAGGTCAACACCGGGGAGCTGTTTTTT
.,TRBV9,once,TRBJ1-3,CASSVGGAPSGNTIYF,TGTGCCAGCAGCGTAGGTGGGGCCCCATCTGGAAACACCATATATTTT
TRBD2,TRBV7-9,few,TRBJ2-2,CASSSGAGVTGELFF,TGTGCCAGCAGCAGCGGGGCGGGCGTCACCGGGGAGCTGTTTTTT
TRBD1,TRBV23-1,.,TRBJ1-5,CASPRGLSNQPQHF,TGCGCCAGCCCCAGGGGGCTGAGCAATCAGCCCCAGCATTTT
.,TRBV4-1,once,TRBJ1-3,CASSQDGPRGTGNTIYF,TGCGCCAGCAGCCAAGATGGCCCCCGAGGGACTGGAAACACCATATATTTT
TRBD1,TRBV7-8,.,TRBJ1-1,CASSPDRDRNTEAFF,TGTGCCAGCAGTCCGGACCGGGACAGGAACACTGAAGCTTTCTTT
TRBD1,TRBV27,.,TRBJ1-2,CASSYRGQGGGGYTF,TGTGCCAGCAGTTACCGAGGACAGGGAGGGGGTGGCTACACCTTC
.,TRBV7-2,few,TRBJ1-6,CASSLDFPHSPLHF,TGTGCCAGCAGCTTAGACTTCCCCCATTCACCCCTCCACTTT
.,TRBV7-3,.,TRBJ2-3,CASSFSADTQYF,TGTGCCAGCAGCTTTTCAGCAGATACGCAGTATTTT
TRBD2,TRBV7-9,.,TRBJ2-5,CASSLWTSGDQETQYF,TGTGCCAGCAGCCTCTGGACTAGCGGGGACCAAGAGACCCAGTACTTC
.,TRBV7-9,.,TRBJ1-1,CASSLVAVNTEAFF,TGTGCCAGCAGCTTAGTTGCGGTAAACACTGAAGCTTTCTTT
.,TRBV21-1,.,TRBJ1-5,CATRQLVSNQPQHF,TGTGCCACAAGACAGCTTGTTAGCAATCAGCCCCAGCATTTT
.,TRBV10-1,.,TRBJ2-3,CASSESDYDTQYF,TGCGCCAGCAGTGAGTCTGACTACGATACGCAGTATTTT
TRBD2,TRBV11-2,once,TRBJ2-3,CASSPGTSGGSDTQYF,TGTGCCAGCAGCCCAGGGACTAGCGGGGGATCAGATACGCAGTATTTT
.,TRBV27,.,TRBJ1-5,CASSQTESNQPQHF,TGTGCCAGCAGTCAAACAGAGAGCAATCAGCCCCAGCATTTT
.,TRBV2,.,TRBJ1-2,CASNEGPHYGYTF,TGTGCCAGCAACGAGGGTCCCCACTATGGCTACACCTTC
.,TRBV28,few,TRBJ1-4,CASSLFGPPGKLFF,TGTGCCAGCAGTTTATTCGGTCCCCCGGGTAAACTGTTTTTT
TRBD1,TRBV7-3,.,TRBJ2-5,CASSLRTGSGTQYF,TGTGCCAGCAGCTTAAGGACAGGGAGCGGGACCCAGTACTTC
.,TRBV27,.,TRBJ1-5,CASRSVRSNQPQHF,TGTGCCAGCAGGTCTGTACGGTCCAATCAGCCCCAGCATTTT
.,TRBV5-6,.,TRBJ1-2,CASSLRSLQGLNGYTF,TGTGCCAGCAGCTTGCGATCTTTACAGGGCTTGAATGGCTACACCTTC
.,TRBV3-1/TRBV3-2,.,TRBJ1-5,CASSQGVGQGTQPQHF,TGTGCCAGCAGCCAAGGGGTAGGGCAGGGGACTCAGCCCCAGCATTTT
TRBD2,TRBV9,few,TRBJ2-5,CASSVPSGGAETQYF,TGTGCCAGCAGCGTCCCTAGCGGGGGCGCCGAGACCCAGTACTTC
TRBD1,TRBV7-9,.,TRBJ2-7,CASSYGGQGYEQYF,TGTGCCAGCAGCTATGGGGGACAGGGATACGAGCAGTACTTC